The T cell receptor (beta chain) described here comes from a study of T cells in Graves' hyperthyroidism and ophthalmopathy. Findings and limits, study-wide: It was a median about seven months before onset that the model predicted ophthalmopathy.

What was amplified from RNA transcripts were TCR beta CDR3 regions. TCR CDR3 regions were first amplified by RT-PCR with HTBI primers. One entry per CDR3 protein results from TCRdb running MiXCR on the multiplex PCR reads. The sample records around 430,000 distinct CDR3 sequences, 15% being singletons. This clonotype was observed many times. What it binds is not known. This CDR3 spans 16 amino acids. V shed 4 bases and J shed 6 bases, with 20 bases lying between them. In germline, CDR1 is SGHRS, CDR2 YFSETQ. The TCR comes from a woman aged 25 to 45 with Graves' hyperthyroidism. The gene calls are TRBV5-1 and TRBJ2-1, with D perhaps being TRBD1 or TRBD2 (5 bases each). The specimen was blood. The CDR3 is CASSTGTDAAANEQFF. The DNA for the CDR3 is TGCGCCAGCAGCACCGGGACCGACGCCGCAGCCAATGAGCAGTTCTTC.